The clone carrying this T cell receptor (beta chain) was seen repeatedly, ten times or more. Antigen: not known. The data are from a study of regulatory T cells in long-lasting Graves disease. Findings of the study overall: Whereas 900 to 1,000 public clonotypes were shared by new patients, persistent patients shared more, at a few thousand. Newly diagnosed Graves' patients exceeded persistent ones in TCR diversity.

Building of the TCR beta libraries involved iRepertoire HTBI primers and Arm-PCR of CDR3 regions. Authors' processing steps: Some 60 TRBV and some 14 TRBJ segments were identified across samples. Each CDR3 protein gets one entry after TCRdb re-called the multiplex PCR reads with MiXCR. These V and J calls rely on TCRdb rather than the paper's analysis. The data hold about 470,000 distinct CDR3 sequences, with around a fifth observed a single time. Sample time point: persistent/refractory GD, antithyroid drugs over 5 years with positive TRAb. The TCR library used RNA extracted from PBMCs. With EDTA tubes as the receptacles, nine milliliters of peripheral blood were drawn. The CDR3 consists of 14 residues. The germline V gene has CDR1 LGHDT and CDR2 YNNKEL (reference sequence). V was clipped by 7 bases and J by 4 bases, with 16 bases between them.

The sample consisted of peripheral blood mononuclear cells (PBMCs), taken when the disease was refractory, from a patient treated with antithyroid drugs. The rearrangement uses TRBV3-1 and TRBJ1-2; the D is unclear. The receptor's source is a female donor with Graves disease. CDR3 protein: CASKLSTTTYGYTF. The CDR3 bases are TGTGCCAGCAAACTCTCGACAACGACCTATGGCTACACCTTC.